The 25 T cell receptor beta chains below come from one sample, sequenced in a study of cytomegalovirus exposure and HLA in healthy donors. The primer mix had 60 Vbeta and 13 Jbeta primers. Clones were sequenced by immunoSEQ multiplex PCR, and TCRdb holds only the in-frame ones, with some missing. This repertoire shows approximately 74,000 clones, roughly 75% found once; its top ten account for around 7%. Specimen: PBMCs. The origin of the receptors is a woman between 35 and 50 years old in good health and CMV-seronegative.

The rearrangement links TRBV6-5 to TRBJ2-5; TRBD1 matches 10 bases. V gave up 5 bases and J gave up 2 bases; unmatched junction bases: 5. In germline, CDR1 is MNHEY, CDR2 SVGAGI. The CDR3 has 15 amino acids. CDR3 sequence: CASSRTGGRQETQYF. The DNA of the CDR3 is TGTGCCAGCAGTCGGACAGGGGGTCGACAAGAGACCCAGTACTTC.

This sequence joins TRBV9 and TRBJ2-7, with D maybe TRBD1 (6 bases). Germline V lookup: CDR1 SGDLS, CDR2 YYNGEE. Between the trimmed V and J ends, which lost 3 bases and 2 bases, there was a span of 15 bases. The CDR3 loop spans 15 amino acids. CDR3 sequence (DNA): TGTGCCAGCAGCGAGGGGGTGGGGCCTACCTACGAGCAGTACTTC. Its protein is CASSEGVGPTYEQYF.

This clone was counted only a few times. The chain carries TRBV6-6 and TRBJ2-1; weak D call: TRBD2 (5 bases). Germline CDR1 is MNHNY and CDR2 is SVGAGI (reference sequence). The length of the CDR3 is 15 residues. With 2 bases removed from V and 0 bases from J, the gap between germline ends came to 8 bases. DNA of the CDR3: TGTGCCAGCAGTTACGGACTTATCTCCTACAATGAGCAGTTCTTC. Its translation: CASSYGLISYNEQFF.

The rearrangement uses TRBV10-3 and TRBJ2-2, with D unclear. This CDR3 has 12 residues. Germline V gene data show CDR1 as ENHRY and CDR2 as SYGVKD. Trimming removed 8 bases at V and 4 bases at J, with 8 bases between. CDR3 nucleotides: TGTGCCATCCAGAGGCTCACCGGGGAGCTGTTTTTT. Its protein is CAIQRLTGELFF.

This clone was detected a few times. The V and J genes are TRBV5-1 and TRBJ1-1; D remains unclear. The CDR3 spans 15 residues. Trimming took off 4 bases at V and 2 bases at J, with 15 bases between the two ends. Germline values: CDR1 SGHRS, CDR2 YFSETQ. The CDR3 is CASSPRVTTNTEAFF. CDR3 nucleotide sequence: TGCGCCAGCAGCCCCCGTGTGACAACCAACACTGAAGCTTTCTTT.

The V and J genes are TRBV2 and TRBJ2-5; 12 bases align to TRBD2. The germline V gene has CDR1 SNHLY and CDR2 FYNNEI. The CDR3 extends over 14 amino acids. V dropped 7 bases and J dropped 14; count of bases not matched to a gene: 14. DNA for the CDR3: TGTGCCAGCACCCAAGGACTAGCGGGAAGGCCTTGTTACTTC. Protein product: CASTQGLAGRPCYF. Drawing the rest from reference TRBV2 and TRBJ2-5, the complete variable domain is EPEVTQTPSHQVTQMGQEVILRCVPISNHLYFYWYRQILGQKVEFLVSFYNNEISEKSEIFDDQFSVERPDGSNFTLKIRSTKLEDSAMYFCASTQGLAGRPCYFGPGTRLLVL.

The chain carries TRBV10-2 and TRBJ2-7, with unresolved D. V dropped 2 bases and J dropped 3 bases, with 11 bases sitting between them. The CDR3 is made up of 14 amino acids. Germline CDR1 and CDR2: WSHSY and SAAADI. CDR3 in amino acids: CASSEEVTGYEQYF. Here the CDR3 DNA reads TGCGCCAGCAGTGAGGAAGTGACGGGCTACGAGCAGTACTTC.

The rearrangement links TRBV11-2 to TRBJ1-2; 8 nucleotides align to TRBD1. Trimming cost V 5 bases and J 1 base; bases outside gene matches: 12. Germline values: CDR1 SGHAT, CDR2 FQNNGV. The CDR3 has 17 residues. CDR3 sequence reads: CASSGWDRRQINYGYTF. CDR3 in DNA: TGTGCCAGCAGCGGATGGGACAGGCGACAAATTAACTATGGCTACACCTTC.

As DNA, the CDR3 is TGTGCCTTGCTGGAGAACCTTGAAGCTTTCTTT. This gives the protein CALLENLEAFF. The chain uses TRBV30 and TRBJ1-1; D is undetermined. V was pared by 7 bases and J by 7 bases, with 13 bases between. CDR3 length: 11 residues. CDR1 and CDR2 from the germline V gene are GTSNPN and SVGIG (reference sequence).

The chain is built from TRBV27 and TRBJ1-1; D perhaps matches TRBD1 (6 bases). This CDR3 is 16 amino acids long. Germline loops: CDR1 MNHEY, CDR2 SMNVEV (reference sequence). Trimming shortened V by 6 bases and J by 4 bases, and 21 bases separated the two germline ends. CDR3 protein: CASRRTVAWSGTEAFF. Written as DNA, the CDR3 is TGTGCCAGCAGAAGGACAGTGGCGTGGTCGGGCACTGAAGCTTTCTTT.

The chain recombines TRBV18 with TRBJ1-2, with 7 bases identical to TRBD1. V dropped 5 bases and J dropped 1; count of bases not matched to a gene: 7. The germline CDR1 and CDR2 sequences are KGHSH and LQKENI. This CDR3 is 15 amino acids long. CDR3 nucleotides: TGTGCCAGCTCAGCCCGGGACAGAAATAACTATGGCTACACCTTC. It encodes CASSARDRNNYGYTF.

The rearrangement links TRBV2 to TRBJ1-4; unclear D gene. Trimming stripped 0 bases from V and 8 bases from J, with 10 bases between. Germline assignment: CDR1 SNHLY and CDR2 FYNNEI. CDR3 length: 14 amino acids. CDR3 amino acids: CASSEAYSGEKLFF. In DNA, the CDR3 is TGTGCCAGCAGTGAAGCCTACAGCGGAGAAAAACTGTTTTTT.

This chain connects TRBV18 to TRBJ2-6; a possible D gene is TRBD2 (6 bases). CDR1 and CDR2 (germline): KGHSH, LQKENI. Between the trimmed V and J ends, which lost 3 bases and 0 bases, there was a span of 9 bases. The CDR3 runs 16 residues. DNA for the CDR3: TGTGCCAGCTCACCGGGCGGGGCCTCTGGGGCCAACGTCCTGACTTTC. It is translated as CASSPGGASGANVLTF.

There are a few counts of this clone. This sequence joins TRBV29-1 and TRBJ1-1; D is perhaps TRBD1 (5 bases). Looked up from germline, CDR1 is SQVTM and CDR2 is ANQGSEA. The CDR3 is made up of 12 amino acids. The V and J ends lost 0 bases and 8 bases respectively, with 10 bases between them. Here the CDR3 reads CSVEDGGIEAFF. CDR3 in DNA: TGCAGCGTTGAAGATGGGGGGATCGAAGCTTTCTTT.

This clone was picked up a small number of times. The CDR3 protein is CASSLGPRDGYTF. DNA for the CDR3: TGTGCCAGCAGCTTAGGGCCCCGTGATGGCTACACCTTC. The chain is built from TRBV7-9 and TRBJ1-2; D is ambiguous. The length of the CDR3 is 13 residues. V was trimmed by 1 base and J by 6 bases, leaving 9 bases between them. Germline CDR1 and CDR2: SEHNR and FQNEAQ (reference sequence).

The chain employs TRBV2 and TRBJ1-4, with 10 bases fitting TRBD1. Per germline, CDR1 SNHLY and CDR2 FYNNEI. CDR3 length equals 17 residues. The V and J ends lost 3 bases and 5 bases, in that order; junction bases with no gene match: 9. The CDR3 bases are TGTGCCAGCAGTGATGGGCTTCCGGGACAGGGGAATGAAAAACTGTTTTTT. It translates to CASSDGLPGQGNEKLFF.

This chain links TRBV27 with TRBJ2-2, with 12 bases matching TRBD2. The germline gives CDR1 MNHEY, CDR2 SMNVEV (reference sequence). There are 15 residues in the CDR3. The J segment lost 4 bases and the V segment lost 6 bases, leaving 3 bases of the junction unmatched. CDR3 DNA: TGTGCCAGCAGGATACTAGCGGGAGGCACCGGGGAGCTGTTTTTT. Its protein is CASRILAGGTGELFF.

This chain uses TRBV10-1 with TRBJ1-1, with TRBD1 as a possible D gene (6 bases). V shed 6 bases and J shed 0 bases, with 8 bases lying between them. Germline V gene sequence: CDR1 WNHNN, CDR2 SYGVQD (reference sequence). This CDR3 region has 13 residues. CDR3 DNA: TGCGCCAGCAGCGGGACATTGAACACTGAAGCTTTCTTT. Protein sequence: CASSGTLNTEAFF.

CDR3 in amino acids: CASGSFSYF. The CDR3 DNA is TGTGCTAGTGGCTCCTTTTCGTACTTC. This chain connects TRBV12-5 to TRBJ2-7; D is uncertain. V lost 6 bases and J lost 12, with 9 bases in between. CDR1 and CDR2 from the germline V gene are LGHNT and FRNRAP. This CDR3 is built from 9 residues.

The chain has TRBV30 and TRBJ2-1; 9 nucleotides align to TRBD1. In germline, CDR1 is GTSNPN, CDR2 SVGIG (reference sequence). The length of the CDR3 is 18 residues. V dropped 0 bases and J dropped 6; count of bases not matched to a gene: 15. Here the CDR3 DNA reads TGTGCCTGGAGTGTACGACGGTCTGGGACAGGGCCATCCAATGAGCAGTTCTTC. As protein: CAWSVRRSGTGPSNEQFF.

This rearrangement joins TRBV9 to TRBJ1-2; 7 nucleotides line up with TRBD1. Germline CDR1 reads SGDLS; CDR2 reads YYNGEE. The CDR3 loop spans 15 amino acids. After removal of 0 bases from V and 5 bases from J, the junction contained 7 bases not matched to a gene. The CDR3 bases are TGTGCCAGCAGCGTAGACAGGGGAGGACGGTATGGCTACACCTTC. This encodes CASSVDRGGRYGYTF. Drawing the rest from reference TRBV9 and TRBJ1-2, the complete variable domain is DSGVTQTPKHLITATGQRVTLRCSPRSGDLSVYWYQQSLDQGLQFLIQYYNGEERAKGNILERFSAQQFPDLHSELNLSSLELGDSALYFCASSVDRGGRYGYTFGSGTRLTVV.

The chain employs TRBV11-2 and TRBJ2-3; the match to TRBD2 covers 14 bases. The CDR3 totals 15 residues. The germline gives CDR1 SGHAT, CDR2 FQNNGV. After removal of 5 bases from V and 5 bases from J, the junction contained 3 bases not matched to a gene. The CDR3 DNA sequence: TGTGCCAGCAGCCCTGGGACTAGCGGGAGAGATACGCAGTATTTT. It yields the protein CASSPGTSGRDTQYF.

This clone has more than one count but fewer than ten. The CDR3 sequence: CASSPRVPGELFF. The CDR3 DNA is TGTGCCAGTAGTCCCAGGGTGCCCGGGGAGCTGTTTTTT. The rearrangement uses TRBV19 and TRBJ2-2, with D tentatively TRBD1 (5 bases). The V end lost 5 bases, the J end lost 6 bases, and 10 bases lay between the germline ends. CDR1 and CDR2 (germline): LNHDA, SQIVND (reference sequence). This CDR3 is 13 amino acids long.

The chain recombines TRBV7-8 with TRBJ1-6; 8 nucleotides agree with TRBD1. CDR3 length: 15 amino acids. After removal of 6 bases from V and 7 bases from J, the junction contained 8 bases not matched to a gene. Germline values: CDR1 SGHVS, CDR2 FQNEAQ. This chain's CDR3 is CASRMTGVGNSPLHF. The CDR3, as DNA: TGTGCCAGCAGGATGACAGGGGTCGGCAATTCACCCCTCCACTTT.

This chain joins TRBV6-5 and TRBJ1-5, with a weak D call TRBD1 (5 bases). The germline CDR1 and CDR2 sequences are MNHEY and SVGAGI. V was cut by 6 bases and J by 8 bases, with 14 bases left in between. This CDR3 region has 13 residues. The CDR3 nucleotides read TGTGCCAGCAGCGGCGGGGGGAGAGAGCCCCAGCATTTT. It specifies CASSGGGREPQHF.